This T cell receptor (beta chain) derives from a study of Graves' ophthalmopathy and Graves' hyperthyroidism. Study in general: Peripheral blood was gathered at first diagnosis, ahead of any treatment whatsoever. General study points: For separating ophthalmopathy from stable hyperthyroidism, a 13-signature model gave under 90% sensitivity and roughly 83% specificity.

With respect to this clonotype: What it binds is not known.

RNA transcripts provided the template for amplifying TCR beta CDR3 regions. The library came from an HTBI-primed first-round RT-PCR and a second-round multiplex PCR. TCRdb ran MiXCR on the multiplex PCR reads and lists one entry per CDR3 protein. This table holds 40,000 to 45,000 distinct CDR3 sequences, under 65% found once. Orbital computed tomography and thyroid ultrasound, along with TRAb, serum thyroxine and clinical symptoms, underpinned diagnosis. PBMCs were obtained from about 9.5 ml of fresh peripheral blood. The germline CDR1 and CDR2 sequences are SEHNR and FQNEAQ (reference sequence). The germline V and J ends were trimmed by 5 bases and 10 bases, with 15 bases remaining between them. The CDR3 extends over 14 amino acids.

The gene calls are TRBV7-9 and TRBJ1-6; possible D gene TRBD1, 5 bases. The source is an adult man with Graves' ophthalmopathy. The specimen was peripheral blood. The chain's CDR3 is CASSDGDGGSPLHF. The CDR3 region has the DNA TGTGCCAGCAGCGACGGGGACGGAGGCTCACCCCTCCACTTT. Complete variable domain (other parts from reference TRBV7-9 and TRBJ1-6): DTGVSQNPRHKITKRGQNVTFRCDPISEHNRLYWYRQTLGQGPEFLTYFQNEAQLEKSRLLSDRFSAERPKGSFSTLEIQRTEQGDSAMYLCASSDGDGGSPLHFGNGTRLTVT.